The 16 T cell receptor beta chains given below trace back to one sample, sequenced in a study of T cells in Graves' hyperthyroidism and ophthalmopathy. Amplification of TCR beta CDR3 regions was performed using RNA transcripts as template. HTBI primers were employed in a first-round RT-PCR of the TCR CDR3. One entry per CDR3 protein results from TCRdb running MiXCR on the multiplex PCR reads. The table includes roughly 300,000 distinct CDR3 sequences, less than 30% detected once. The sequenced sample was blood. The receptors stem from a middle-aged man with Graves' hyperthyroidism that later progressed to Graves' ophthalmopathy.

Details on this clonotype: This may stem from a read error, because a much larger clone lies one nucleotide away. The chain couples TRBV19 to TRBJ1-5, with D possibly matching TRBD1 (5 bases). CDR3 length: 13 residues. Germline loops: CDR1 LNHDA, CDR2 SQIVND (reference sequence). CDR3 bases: TGTGCCGGTAGTGTTGGGGGGAATCAGCCCCAGCATTTT. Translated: CAGSVGGNQPQHF.

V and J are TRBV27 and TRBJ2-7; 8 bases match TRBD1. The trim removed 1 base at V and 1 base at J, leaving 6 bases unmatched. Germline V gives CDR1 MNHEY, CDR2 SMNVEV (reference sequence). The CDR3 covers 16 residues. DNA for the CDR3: TGTGCCAGCAGTTTATTGGGGACAGGTCGATCCTACGAGCAGTACTTC. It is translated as CASSLLGTGRSYEQYF.

CDR3 nucleotide sequence: TGTGCCAGTAGTTCAGCTAGCGGGAACTACGAGCAGTACTTC. Translation gives CASSSASGNYEQYF. This sequence joins TRBV19 and TRBJ2-7, with 9 bases matching TRBD2. This CDR3 contains 14 residues. Trimming at V came to 5 bases and at J to 3 bases, leaving 5 bases not matched to a gene. Germline V gives CDR1 LNHDA, CDR2 SQIVND (reference sequence).

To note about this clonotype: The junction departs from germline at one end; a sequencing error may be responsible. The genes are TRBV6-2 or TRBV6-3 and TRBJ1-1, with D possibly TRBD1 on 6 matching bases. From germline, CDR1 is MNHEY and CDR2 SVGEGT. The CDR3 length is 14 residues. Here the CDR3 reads CTSRGEALNTEAFF. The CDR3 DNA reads TGTACCAGCAGGGGCGAGGCGTTGAACACTGAAGCTTTCTTT.

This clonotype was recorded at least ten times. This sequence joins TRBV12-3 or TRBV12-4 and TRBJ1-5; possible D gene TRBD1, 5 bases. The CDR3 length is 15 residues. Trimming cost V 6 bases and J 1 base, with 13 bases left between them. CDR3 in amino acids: CASSDDNRSNQPQHF. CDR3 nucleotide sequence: TGTGCCAGCAGCGACGACAACAGGAGCAATCAGCCCCAGCATTTT.

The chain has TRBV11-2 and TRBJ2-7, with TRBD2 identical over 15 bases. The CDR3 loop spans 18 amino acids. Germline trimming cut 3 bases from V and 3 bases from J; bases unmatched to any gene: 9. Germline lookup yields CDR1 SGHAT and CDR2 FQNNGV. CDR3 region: CASSFLRTSGGAFYEQYF. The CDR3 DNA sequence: TGTGCCAGCAGCTTTCTGCGGACTAGCGGGGGGGCCTTCTACGAGCAGTACTTC. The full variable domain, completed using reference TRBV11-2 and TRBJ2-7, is EAGVAQSPRYKIIEKRQSVAFWCNPISGHATLYWYQQILGQGPKLLIQFQNNGVVDDSQLPKDRFSAERLKGVDSTLKIQPAKLEDSAVYLCASSFLRTSGGAFYEQYFGPGTRLTVT.

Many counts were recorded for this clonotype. CDR3 coding DNA: TGTGCCAGCAAACCGGACGGCTATGGCTACACCTTC. Translating gives CASKPDGYGYTF. The chain uses TRBV12-3 or TRBV12-4 and TRBJ1-2; D gene unclear. Trimming took 7 bases from V and 4 from J, leaving 10 bases between them. This CDR3 comprises 12 residues.

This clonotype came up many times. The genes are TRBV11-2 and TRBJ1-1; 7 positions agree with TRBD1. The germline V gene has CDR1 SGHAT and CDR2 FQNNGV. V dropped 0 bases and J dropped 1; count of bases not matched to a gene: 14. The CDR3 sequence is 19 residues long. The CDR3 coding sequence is TGTGCCAGCAGCTTAGATTCCCCCTGGACGACAGGGACGAACACTGAAGCTTTCTTT. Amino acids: CASSLDSPWTTGTNTEAFF.

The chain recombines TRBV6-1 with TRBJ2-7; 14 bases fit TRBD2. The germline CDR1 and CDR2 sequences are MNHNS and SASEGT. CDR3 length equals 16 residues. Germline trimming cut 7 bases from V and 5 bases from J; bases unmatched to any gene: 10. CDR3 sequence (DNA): TGTGCCAGCAACCACAAAGGACTAGCGGGAGGAAACGAGCAGTACTTC. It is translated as CASNHKGLAGGNEQYF.

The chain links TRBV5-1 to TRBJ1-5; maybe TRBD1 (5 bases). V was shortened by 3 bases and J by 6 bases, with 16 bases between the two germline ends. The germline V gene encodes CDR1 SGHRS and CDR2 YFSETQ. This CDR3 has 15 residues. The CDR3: CASSWDGARGQPQHF. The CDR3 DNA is TGCGCCAGCAGCTGGGACGGGGCCCGGGGTCAGCCCCAGCATTTT.

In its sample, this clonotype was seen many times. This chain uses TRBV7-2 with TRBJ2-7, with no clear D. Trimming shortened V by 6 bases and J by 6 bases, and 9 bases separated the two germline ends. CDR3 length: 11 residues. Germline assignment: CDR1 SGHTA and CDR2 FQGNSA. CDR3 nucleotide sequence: TGTGCCAGCAGGCGAACGGGCGAGCAGTACTTC. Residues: CASRRTGEQYF.

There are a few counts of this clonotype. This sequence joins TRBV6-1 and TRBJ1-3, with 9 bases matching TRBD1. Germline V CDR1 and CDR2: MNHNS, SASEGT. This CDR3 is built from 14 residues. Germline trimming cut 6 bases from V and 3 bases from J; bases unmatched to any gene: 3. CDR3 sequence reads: CASRGTGSGNTIYF. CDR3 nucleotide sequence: TGTGCCAGCAGGGGGACAGGGAGTGGAAACACCATATATTTT.

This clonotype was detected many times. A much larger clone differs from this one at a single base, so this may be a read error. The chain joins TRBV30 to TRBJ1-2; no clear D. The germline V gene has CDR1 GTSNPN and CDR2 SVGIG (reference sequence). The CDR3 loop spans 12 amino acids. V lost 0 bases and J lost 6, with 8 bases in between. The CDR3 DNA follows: TGTGCCTGGAGTGTGTCGGTCCATGGCTACACCTTC. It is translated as CAWSVSVHGYTF.

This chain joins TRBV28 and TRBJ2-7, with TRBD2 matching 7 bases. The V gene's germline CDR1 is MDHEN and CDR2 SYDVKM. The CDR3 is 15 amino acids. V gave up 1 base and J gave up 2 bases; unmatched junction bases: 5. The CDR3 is CASSLSSGATYEQYF. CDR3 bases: TGTGCCAGCAGTTTATCTAGCGGAGCTACCTACGAGCAGTACTTC.

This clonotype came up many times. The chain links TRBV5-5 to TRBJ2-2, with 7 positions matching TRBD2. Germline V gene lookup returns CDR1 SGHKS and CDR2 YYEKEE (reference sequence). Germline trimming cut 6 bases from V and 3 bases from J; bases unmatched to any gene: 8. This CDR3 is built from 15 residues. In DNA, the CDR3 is TGTGCCAGCACTACTAGCGCGAGCCACACCGGGGAGCTGTTTTTT. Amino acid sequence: CASTTSASHTGELFF.

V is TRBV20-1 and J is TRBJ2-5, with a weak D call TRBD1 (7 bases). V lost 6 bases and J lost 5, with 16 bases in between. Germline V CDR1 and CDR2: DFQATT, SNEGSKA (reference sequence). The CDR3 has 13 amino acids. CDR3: CSAQSGGKETQYF. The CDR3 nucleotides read TGCAGTGCCCAGTCAGGGGGGAAGGAGACCCAGTACTTC.